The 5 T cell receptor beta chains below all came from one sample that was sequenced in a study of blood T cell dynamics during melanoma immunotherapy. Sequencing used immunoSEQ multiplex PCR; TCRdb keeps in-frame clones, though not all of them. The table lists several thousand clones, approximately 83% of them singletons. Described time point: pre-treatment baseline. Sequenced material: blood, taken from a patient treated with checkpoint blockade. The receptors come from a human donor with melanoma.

This CDR3 is CASSLVAGFGTEAFF. In DNA form, the CDR3 reads TGTGCCAGCAGCTTAGTAGCGGGGTTCGGCACTGAAGCTTTCTTT. V is TRBV7-2 and J is TRBJ1-1; D remains unclear. V lost 1 base to trimming and J lost 4 bases, with 13 bases between them. The CDR3 has 15 amino acids. Germline CDR1 is SGHTA and CDR2 is FQGNSA.

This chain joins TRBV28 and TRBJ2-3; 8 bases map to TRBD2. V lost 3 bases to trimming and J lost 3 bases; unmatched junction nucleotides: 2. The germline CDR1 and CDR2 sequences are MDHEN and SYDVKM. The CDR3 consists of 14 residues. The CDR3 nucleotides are TGTGCCAGCAGTTTTGTAGCGGGAACAGATACGCAGTATTTT. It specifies CASSFVAGTDTQYF.

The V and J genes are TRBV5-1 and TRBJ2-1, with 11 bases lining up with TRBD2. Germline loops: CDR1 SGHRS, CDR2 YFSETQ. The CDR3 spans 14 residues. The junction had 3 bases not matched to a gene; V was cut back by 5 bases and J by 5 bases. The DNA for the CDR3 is TGCGCCAGCAGGTTACTAGCGGGAGACAATGAGCAGTTCTTC. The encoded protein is CASRLLAGDNEQFF.

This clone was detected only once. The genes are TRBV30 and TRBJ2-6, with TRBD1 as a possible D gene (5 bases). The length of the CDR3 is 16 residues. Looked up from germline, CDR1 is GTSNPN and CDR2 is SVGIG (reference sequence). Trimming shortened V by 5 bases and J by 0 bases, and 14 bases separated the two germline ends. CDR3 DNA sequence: TGTGCCTGGGTAAGGGGTTATATCTCTGGGGCCAACGTCCTGACTTTC. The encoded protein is CAWVRGYISGANVLTF.

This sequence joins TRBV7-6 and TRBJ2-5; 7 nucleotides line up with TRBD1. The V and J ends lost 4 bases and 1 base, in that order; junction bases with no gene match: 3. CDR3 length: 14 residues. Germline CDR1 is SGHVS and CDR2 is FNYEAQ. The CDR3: CASSSGQPQETQYF. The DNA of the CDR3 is TGTGCCAGCAGCTCGGGACAGCCCCAAGAGACCCAGTACTTC.